These 30 T cell receptor beta chains originate from one sample sequenced in a study of technical replicates of blood from a handful of donors (dated 2017 in TCRdb). Library generation was performed with the immunoSEQ multiplex PCR assay. Entries here come from immuneACCESS through TCRdb and include only in-frame sequences with V and J called. Some clones fail to appear in such tables; in the studies checked, an unresolved V gene covers under half of the shortfall, and the cause of the remainder is unknown. The sample includes 55,000 to 75,000 clones, with about 93% observed a single time. The ten most abundant clones make up 4.2% of the sample. Sequencing was done on a sample of PBMCs. Source of these receptors: a human donor in good health. Some clones in this sample may be carry-over from other donors' samples.

The V gene is TRBV14, the J gene TRBJ1-5; 8 bases align to TRBD1. V dropped 0 bases and J dropped 0; count of bases not matched to a gene: 13. The CDR3 runs to 20 residues. Germline V gene sequence: CDR1 SGHDN, CDR2 FVKESK. CDR3 DNA sequence: TGTGCCAGCAGCCAAGAGGTCGGATCGACAGGGGTCGTTAGCAATCAGCCCCAGCATTTT. Translating it yields CASSQEVGSTGVVSNQPQHF.

This chain connects TRBV6-1 to TRBJ2-7; 7 positions match TRBD2. CDR3 size: 14 residues. After removal of 2 bases from V and 5 bases from J, the junction contained 6 bases not matched to a gene. Germline CDR1 reads MNHNS; CDR2 reads SASEGT. CDR3 nucleotide sequence: TGTGCCAGCAGTGAACCGGGAGGTTTCGACGAGCAGTACTTC. Translation: CASSEPGGFDEQYF.

This clone was seen a single time. The gene calls are TRBV12-5 and TRBJ2-5, with TRBD2 identical over 8 bases. The CDR3 spans 15 residues. V gave up 5 bases and J gave up 4 bases; unmatched junction bases: 9. Looked up from germline, CDR1 is LGHNT and CDR2 is FRNRAP. This CDR3 reads CASGPGRARGETQYF. The CDR3 DNA follows: TGTGCTAGTGGTCCCGGGAGGGCGCGGGGAGAGACCCAGTACTTC.

The chain uses TRBV6-6 and TRBJ2-2; 8 bases are shared with TRBD2. Germline CDR1 reads MNHNY; CDR2 reads SVGAGI (reference sequence). Germline trimming cut 8 bases from V and 5 bases from J; bases unmatched to any gene: 13. The CDR3 sequence is 16 residues long. CDR3 residues: CASSLGGGAGTGELFF. The CDR3 nucleotides read TGTGCCAGCTCCCTCGGGGGGGGAGCCGGTACCGGGGAGCTGTTTTTT.

This rearrangement joins TRBV4-1 to TRBJ2-1; 16 nucleotides align to TRBD2. The CDR3 consists of 17 residues. Per germline, CDR1 MGHRA and CDR2 YSYEKL. The J segment lost 9 bases and the V segment lost 5 bases, leaving 10 bases of the junction unmatched. The CDR3 spells CASSSGTSGGALGEQFF. CDR3 nucleotide sequence: TGCGCCAGCAGCTCCGGGACTAGCGGGGGGGCCTTGGGTGAGCAGTTCTTC.

The count of this clone is one. The CDR3 spells CSASLGYRATF. The CDR3 DNA follows: TGCAGTGCAAGCCTCGGCTACAGGGCAACCTTC. The V and J genes are TRBV20-1 and TRBJ1-2; perhaps TRBD1 as D (6 bases). The CDR3 spans 11 residues. Trimming took 6 bases from V and 14 from J, leaving 19 bases between them. CDR1 and CDR2 from the germline V gene are DFQATT and SNEGSKA (reference sequence).

The chain joins TRBV29-1 to TRBJ2-7, with D possibly matching TRBD1 (5 bases). This CDR3 comprises 11 residues. The germline CDR1 and CDR2 sequences are SQVTM and ANQGSEA. Trimming stripped 7 bases from V and 2 bases from J, with 9 bases between. CDR3 in amino acids: CSATGTYEQYF. In DNA form, the CDR3 reads TGCAGCGCTACAGGAACCTACGAGCAGTACTTC.

The chain is built from TRBV6-6 and TRBJ1-2; D unclear. The germline gives CDR1 MNHNY, CDR2 SVGAGI (reference sequence). Trimming pared 0 bases from V and 2 bases from J, leaving 7 bases between. The CDR3 has 14 amino acids. This CDR3 reads CASSYSTANYGYTF. The CDR3 region has the DNA TGTGCCAGCAGTTACTCCACAGCAAACTATGGCTACACCTTC.

The chain joins TRBV11-2 to TRBJ2-7; D remains unclear. Germline lookup yields CDR1 SGHAT and CDR2 FQNNGV. V lost 0 bases to trimming and J lost 6 bases, with 12 bases between them. This CDR3 region has 14 residues. The CDR3 nucleotides are TGTGCCAGCAGCTTAGAGTTGCGAGTTGGCGAGCAGTACTTC. The encoded protein is CASSLELRVGEQYF.

This clone has a handful of counts. This sequence joins TRBV6-6 and TRBJ2-3, with TRBD1 matching over 12 bases. V was pared by 5 bases and J by 6 bases, with 6 bases of the junction left unmatched. The germline CDR1 and CDR2 sequences are MNHNY and SVGAGI (reference sequence). The CDR3 has 15 residues. Written as DNA, the CDR3 is TGTGCCAGCAGTCCAGGGACAGGGGGCTTGGATACGCAGTATTTT. It specifies CASSPGTGGLDTQYF.

The count of this clone is one. The rearrangement joins TRBV29-1 to TRBJ2-7; 11 positions match TRBD2. Germline CDR1 and CDR2: SQVTM and ANQGSEA. Trimming at V came to 6 bases and at J to 6 bases, leaving 13 bases not matched to a gene. This CDR3 has 15 residues. In DNA form, the CDR3 reads TGCAGCGTCCGAGGCGTAGCGGGGGGGCAGGTCGAGCAGTACTTC. Residues: CSVRGVAGGQVEQYF.

The chain joins TRBV5-1 to TRBJ1-2; no firm D call. The CDR3 runs to 13 residues. V shed 5 bases and J shed 1 base, with 9 bases lying between them. Germline CDR1 is SGHRS and CDR2 is YFSETQ. CDR3 sequence: CASRDGDNYGYTF. CDR3 DNA sequence: TGCGCCAGCAGGGACGGGGATAACTATGGCTACACCTTC.

The chain has TRBV7-3 and TRBJ2-2; 7 bases are shared with TRBD2. Germline V gene sequence: CDR1 SGHTA, CDR2 FQGTGA. The CDR3 length is 16 residues. V was pared by 1 base and J by 1 base, with 3 bases of the junction left unmatched. The CDR3 DNA follows: TGTGCCAGCAGCTTAAGGCTAGCGGAGAACACCGGGGAGCTGTTTTTT. Its translation: CASSLRLAENTGELFF.

The V call is TRBV6-6, the J call TRBJ2-7, with D tentatively TRBD1 (5 bases). V lost 6 bases, J lost 1 base, and 10 bases lay in between. Germline lookup yields CDR1 MNHNY and CDR2 SVGAGI (reference sequence). The CDR3 is made up of 13 amino acids. CDR3 region: CASSEDKSYEQYF. The CDR3 DNA reads TGTGCCAGCAGCGAGGACAAGTCCTACGAGCAGTACTTC.

This clone was recorded only once. The rearrangement uses TRBV18 and TRBJ2-3; D gene uncertain. CDR1 and CDR2 (germline): KGHSH, LQKENI. CDR3 length equals 13 residues. V was pared by 2 bases and J by 5 bases, with 8 bases between. CDR3: CASSPVGGDTQYF. As DNA, the CDR3 is TGTGCCAGCTCACCAGTCGGCGGAGATACGCAGTATTTT.

The CDR3 protein is CSVERDREITDTQYF. Here the CDR3 DNA reads TGCAGCGTTGAAAGGGACAGGGAAATCACAGATACGCAGTATTTT. V is TRBV29-1 and J is TRBJ2-3; 9 positions match TRBD1. Germline-derived CDR1 and CDR2 are SQVTM and ANQGSEA. The V and J ends lost 2 bases and 2 bases, in that order; junction bases with no gene match: 5. This CDR3 spans 15 amino acids.

The chain joins TRBV5-6 to TRBJ2-3; D perhaps matches TRBD1 (5 bases). Deletions cut 0 bases from V and 8 bases from J, with 13 bases between. This CDR3 has 14 amino acids. Germline CDR1 and CDR2: SGHDT and YYEEEE. CDR3 bases: TGTGCCAGCAGCTTGGAACAGGCGGTAGCTACGCAGTATTTT. Translating it yields CASSLEQAVATQYF. The full variable domain, with the rest looked up from reference TRBV5-6 and TRBJ2-3, is DAGVTQSPTHLIKTRGQQVTLRCSPKSGHDTVSWYQQALGQGPQFIFQYYEEEERQRGNFPDRFSGHQFPNYSSELNVNALLLGDSALYLCASSLEQAVATQYFGPGTRLTVL.

This rearrangement joins TRBV7-8 to TRBJ2-4, with unresolved D. CDR3 length: 15 amino acids. Trimming took 0 bases from V and 6 from J, leaving 12 bases between them. CDR1 is SGHVS and CDR2 is FQNEAQ in the germline V gene. The CDR3: CASSLANGLGNIQYF. As DNA, the CDR3 is TGTGCCAGCAGCTTAGCGAATGGGCTGGGAAACATTCAGTACTTC.

The V and J genes are TRBV12-5 and TRBJ2-5, with D possibly being TRBD2 (6 bases). The CDR3 is made up of 13 amino acids. In germline, CDR1 is LGHNT, CDR2 FRNRAP. Trimming pared 1 base from V and 5 bases from J, leaving 8 bases between. The CDR3 coding sequence is TGTGCTAGTGGTTTGGCGGGAGTTGAGACCCAGTACTTC. Translating it yields CASGLAGVETQYF.

The V and J genes are TRBV7-6 and TRBJ2-2; the D is unclear. There are 16 residues in the CDR3. Per germline, CDR1 SGHVS and CDR2 FNYEAQ. Trimming pared 1 base from V and 1 base from J, leaving 10 bases between. The CDR3 region has the DNA TGTGCCAGCAGCTTAGTGAGCCCCATGAACACCGGGGAGCTGTTTTTT. Its translation is CASSLVSPMNTGELFF.

This chain uses TRBV10-3 with TRBJ2-5; D call uncertain. Trimming pared 2 bases from V and 5 bases from J, leaving 12 bases between. The length of the CDR3 is 14 residues. Germline loops: CDR1 ENHRY, CDR2 SYGVKD. CDR3 bases: TGTGCCATCAGTGAGCCGCGGCAAAGGGAGACCCAGTACTTC. Translated, it gives CAISEPRQRETQYF.

The rearrangement links TRBV6-1 to TRBJ1-2; D unresolved. Germline values: CDR1 MNHNS, CDR2 SASEGT. The CDR3 sequence is 12 residues long. V was pared by 4 bases and J by 2 bases, with 5 bases between. The CDR3 protein is CASSGQNYGYTF. CDR3 DNA sequence: TGTGCCAGCAGTGGACAAAACTATGGCTACACCTTC.

V usage is TRBV25-1 and J usage is TRBJ2-3; TRBD2 matches 9 bases. V was clipped by 2 bases and J by 0 bases; unmatched bases: 6. This CDR3 comprises 17 residues. In germline, CDR1 is MGHDK, CDR2 SYGVNS. CDR3 bases: TGTGCCAGCAGTGAAGGCCTAGCGGGGCGCAGCACAGATACGCAGTATTTT. Protein: CASSEGLAGRSTDTQYF.

The chain has TRBV27 and TRBJ1-5; TRBD1 aligns across 9 bases. This CDR3 has 19 residues. With 7 bases clipped from V and 1 base from J, the junction kept 17 bases outside the gene matches. Per germline, CDR1 MNHEY and CDR2 SMNVEV (reference sequence). CDR3 loop: CASTPIRGDREWSNQPQHF. In DNA, the CDR3 is TGTGCCAGCACCCCTATCCGGGGGGACAGGGAATGGAGCAATCAGCCCCAGCATTTT.

This chain links TRBV7-9 with TRBJ2-1; weak D call: TRBD1 (5 bases). The CDR3 has 16 amino acids. V dropped 1 base and J dropped 4 bases, with 14 bases sitting between them. Germline values: CDR1 SEHNR, CDR2 FQNEAQ (reference sequence). This CDR3 is CASSLEGLEDYNEQFF. CDR3 in DNA: TGTGCCAGCAGCTTAGAGGGGCTAGAGGATTACAATGAGCAGTTCTTC. The full variable domain, rest sourced from reference TRBV7-9 and TRBJ2-1, is DTGVSQNPRHKITKRGQNVTFRCDPISEHNRLYWYRQTLGQGPEFLTYFQNEAQLEKSRLLSDRFSAERPKGSFSTLEIQRTEQGDSAMYLCASSLEGLEDYNEQFFGPGTRLTVL.

The chain links TRBV2 to TRBJ2-3, with 9 bases matching TRBD2. The CDR3 has 14 amino acids. The V gene's germline CDR1 is SNHLY and CDR2 FYNNEI. V lost 6 bases to trimming and J lost 6 bases; unmatched junction nucleotides: 7. CDR3 loop: CASRGGGAGDTQYF. The DNA for the CDR3 is TGTGCCAGCAGAGGCGGGGGGGCCGGGGATACGCAGTATTTT.

J is TRBJ1-3 and V is TRBV7-2; D remains ambiguous. The V gene's germline CDR1 is SGHTA and CDR2 FQGNSA. V was clipped by 4 bases and J by 12 bases, with 13 bases between them. CDR3 length: 12 amino acids. CDR3 amino acids: CASSSFGGNIYF. The CDR3 bases are TGTGCCAGCAGCTCCTTCGGCGGGAACATATATTTT.

J is TRBJ2-7 and V is TRBV7-2, with 11 bases identical to TRBD2. CDR1 is SGHTA, CDR2 FQGNSA, per germline. The CDR3 runs 15 residues. Trimming at V came to 6 bases and at J to 5 bases, leaving 9 bases not matched to a gene. The CDR3 here is CASSRSGGDWNEQYF. CDR3 nucleotides: TGTGCCAGCAGTCGTAGCGGGGGGGATTGGAACGAGCAGTACTTC.

The chain has TRBV4-3 and TRBJ2-5; D not certain. In germline, CDR1 is LGHNA, CDR2 YSLEER. The CDR3 has 15 residues. V lost 5 bases and J 5 bases, leaving 18 bases between the germline ends. The CDR3 bases are TGCGCCAGCAGCATGCAAAAAAGTCGGTACGAGACCCAGTACTTC. Its translation: CASSMQKSRYETQYF.

The gene calls are TRBV19 and TRBJ2-5, with D possibly being TRBD2 (5 bases). CDR1 LNHDA and CDR2 SQIVND come from the germline V gene (reference sequence). V lost 3 bases and J 5 bases, leaving 13 bases between the germline ends. This CDR3 is 14 amino acids long. The CDR3 is CASSISVSGETQYF. The CDR3 region has the DNA TGTGCCAGTAGTATTAGTGTGTCGGGGGAGACCCAGTACTTC.